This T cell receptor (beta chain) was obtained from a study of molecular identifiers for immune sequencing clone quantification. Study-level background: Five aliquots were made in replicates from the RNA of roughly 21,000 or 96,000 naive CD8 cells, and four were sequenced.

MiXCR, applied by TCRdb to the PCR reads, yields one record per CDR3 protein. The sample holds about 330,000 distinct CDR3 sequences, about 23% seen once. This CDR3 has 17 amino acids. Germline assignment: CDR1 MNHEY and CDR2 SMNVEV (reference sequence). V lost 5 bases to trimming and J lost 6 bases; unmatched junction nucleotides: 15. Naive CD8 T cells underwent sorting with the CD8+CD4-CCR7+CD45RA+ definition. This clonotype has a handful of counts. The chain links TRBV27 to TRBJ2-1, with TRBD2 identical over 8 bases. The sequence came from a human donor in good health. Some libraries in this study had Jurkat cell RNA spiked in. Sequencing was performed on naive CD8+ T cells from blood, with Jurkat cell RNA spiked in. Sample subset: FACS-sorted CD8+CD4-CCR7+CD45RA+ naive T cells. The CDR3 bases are TGTGCCAGCAGTCCTCAAATACTAGCGGCACTTACCAATGAGCAGTTCTTC. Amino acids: CASSPQILAALTNEQFF.